The 10 T cell receptor beta chains below were found in one sample sequenced in a study of blood T cell repertoires in COVID-19. Method: immunoSEQ multiplex PCR; TCRdb's copy keeps in-frame clones and lacks some. The sample has more than 95,000 clones, around 90% seen once; the top ten hold roughly 5%. The material sequenced was peripheral blood. The receptor source for this set is a human donor in a cohort sampled during active COVID-19.

This chain uses TRBV6-5 with TRBJ1-1, with 7 bases matching TRBD1. Germline trimming cut 1 base from V and 8 bases from J; bases unmatched to any gene: 4. The length of the CDR3 is 13 residues. Germline-derived CDR1 and CDR2 are MNHEY and SVGAGI. The CDR3 nucleotides are TGTGCCAGCAGTTACTATGGGGACAGCGAAGCTTTCTTT. It encodes CASSYYGDSEAFF.

This rearrangement joins TRBV9 to TRBJ2-4; the D is unclear. The ends were cut back, 1 base at V and 2 bases at J, with 10 bases in the middle. Germline lookup yields CDR1 SGDLS and CDR2 YYNGEE. The CDR3 sequence is 15 residues long. The CDR3 DNA sequence: TGTGCCAGCAGCGTATCAGGTACCCCCAAAAACATTCAGTACTTC. Translation gives CASSVSGTPKNIQYF.

This clone was seen only once. The CDR3: CASSLGQVSKNYGYTF. In DNA, the CDR3 is TGTGCCAGCAGTTTAGGGCAGGTCTCCAAAAACTATGGCTACACCTTC. The chain uses TRBV28 and TRBJ1-2; no clear D. Germline-derived CDR1 and CDR2 are MDHEN and SYDVKM. V dropped 2 bases and J dropped 2 bases, with 15 bases sitting between them. The CDR3 runs 16 residues.

The chain carries TRBV28 and TRBJ2-7, with D tentatively TRBD2 (5 bases). Trimming removed 2 bases at V and 9 bases at J, with 20 bases between. Germline loops: CDR1 MDHEN, CDR2 SYDVKM. The CDR3 runs to 15 residues. The DNA of the CDR3 is TGTGCCAGCAGTTTACCGGTAGGCTACACACTAGGGCAGTACTTC. Its translation: CASSLPVGYTLGQYF.

The chain has TRBV5-1 and TRBJ2-5; 7 bases are shared with TRBD1. V dropped 0 bases and J dropped 5; count of bases not matched to a gene: 4. CDR1 and CDR2 (germline): SGHRS, YFSETQ. The CDR3 loop spans 14 amino acids. CDR3 amino acids: CASSLGQGRETQYF. The CDR3 region has the DNA TGCGCCAGCAGCTTGGGACAGGGAAGGGAGACCCAGTACTTC.

The V call is TRBV4-3, the J call TRBJ2-7; a possible D gene is TRBD1 (6 bases). CDR1 is LGHNA and CDR2 is YSLEER in the germline V gene. V was trimmed by 1 base and J by 2 bases, leaving 12 bases between them. This CDR3 contains 15 residues. The CDR3 reads CASSQGSGATYEQYF. DNA of the CDR3: TGCGCCAGCAGCCAAGGGTCAGGGGCTACCTACGAGCAGTACTTC.

The rearrangement links TRBV7-3 to TRBJ2-1, with 11 bases that match TRBD2. Germline V gene lookup returns CDR1 SGHTA and CDR2 FQGTGA. This CDR3 is 15 amino acids long. The ends lost 5 bases at V and 3 bases at J; junction bases unmatched: 3. CDR3 sequence: CASSPGTSGYNEQFF. The CDR3, as DNA: TGTGCCAGCAGCCCGGGGACTAGCGGCTACAATGAGCAGTTCTTC. The full variable domain, with the rest looked up from reference TRBV7-3 and TRBJ2-1, is GAGVSQTPSNKVTEKGKYVELRCDPISGHTALYWYRQSLGQGPEFLIYFQGTGAADDSGLPNDRFFAVRPEGSVSTLKIQRTERGDSAVYLCASSPGTSGYNEQFFGPGTRLTVL.

The rearrangement links TRBV4-2 to TRBJ2-7; weak D call: TRBD2 (6 bases). V was trimmed by 5 bases and J by 9 bases, leaving 17 bases between them. Germline V gene sequence: CDR1 LGHNA, CDR2 YNFKEQ. The CDR3 is 13 residues long. This chain's CDR3 is CASSVNRESRQYF. The DNA for the CDR3 is TGTGCCAGCAGCGTTAATCGGGAGTCGCGGCAGTACTTC.

V is TRBV11-2 and J is TRBJ1-6; a possible D gene is TRBD1 (6 bases). The CDR3 runs to 15 residues. Germline V gene data show CDR1 as SGHAT and CDR2 as FQNNGV. V was pared by 3 bases and J by 3 bases, with 9 bases between. CDR3 coding DNA: TGTGCCAGCAGCTTTGGGGACAACTATAATTCACCCCTCCACTTT. Protein sequence: CASSFGDNYNSPLHF.

This clone appeared a single time. The V and J genes are TRBV28 and TRBJ2-1, with D unclear. CDR1 is MDHEN and CDR2 is SYDVKM in the germline V gene. V dropped 1 base and J dropped 3 bases, with 13 bases sitting between them. The CDR3 length is 16 residues. The CDR3 spells CASSLSGSLRYNEQFF. For the CDR3, the DNA is TGTGCCAGCAGTTTATCTGGCTCCCTTCGCTACAATGAGCAGTTCTTC. The full variable domain, rest sourced from reference TRBV28 and TRBJ2-1, is DVKVTQSSRYLVKRTGEKVFLECVQDMDHENMFWYRQDPGLGLRLIYFSYDVKMKEKGDIPEGYSVSREKKERFSLILESASTNQTSMYLCASSLSGSLRYNEQFFGPGTRLTVL.